These 16 T cell receptor beta chains were all obtained from the same sample, sequenced in a study of CD8 T cells in Susac syndrome. RNA, at roughly 0.45 to 1 ug, was reverse transcribed with random hexamers. TCRdb reprocessed the immunoSEQ multiplex PCR reads with MiXCR, giving one entry per CDR3 protein. The sample holds approximately 110,000 distinct CDR3 sequences, 85% to 95% seen once. The sequenced sample consisted of CD8+ T cells from PBMCs. The receptors shown here come from a human donor with multiple sclerosis.

The genes are TRBV2 and TRBJ1-2, with 7 bases aligning to TRBD1. J lost 6 bases, V lost 9 bases, and 10 bases had no gene match. Germline lookup yields CDR1 SNHLY and CDR2 FYNNEI. The CDR3 loop spans 13 amino acids. CDR3 region: CARTGLIFDGYTF. The CDR3, as DNA: TGTGCCAGGACAGGGCTCATTTTCGATGGCTACACCTTC.

V is TRBV2 and J is TRBJ2-2, with D possibly called TRBD1 or TRBD2 (5 bases each). Germline-derived CDR1 and CDR2 are SNHLY and FYNNEI. Trimming removed 10 bases at V and 4 bases at J, with 13 bases between. The CDR3 has 13 amino acids. The CDR3 is CAIKPGPTGELFF. CDR3 nucleotides: TGTGCCATCAAGCCGGGGCCCACCGGGGAGCTGTTTTTT.

The CDR3 DNA is TGCGCCAGCAGTGCTAGCGTTGCAGATACGCAGTATTTT. Translation gives CASSASVADTQYF. The chain uses TRBV5-1 and TRBJ2-3, with D tentatively TRBD2 (6 bases). Germline lookup yields CDR1 SGHRS and CDR2 YFSETQ. Trimming pared 5 bases from V and 4 bases from J, leaving 11 bases between. The CDR3 is 13 amino acids. The whole variable domain, remainder taken from reference TRBV5-1 and TRBJ2-3, is KAGVTQTPRYLIKTRGQQVTLSCSPISGHRSVSWYQQTPGQGLQFLFEYFSETQRNKGNFPGRFSGRQFSNSRSEMNVSTLELGDSALYLCASSASVADTQYFGPGTRLTVL.

This chain links TRBV12-5 with TRBJ2-1, with D uncertain. Trimming removed 8 bases from V and 9 bases from J, with 14 bases in between. CDR1 and CDR2 from the germline V gene are LGHNT and FRNRAP. The CDR3 is 12 residues long. CDR3 loop: CASLALAGEQFF. The CDR3 DNA is TGTGCTAGTCTCGCTTTAGCTGGTGAGCAGTTCTTC. Filled out from reference TRBV12-5 and TRBJ2-1, the complete variable domain reads DARVTQTPRHKVTEMGQEVTMRCQPILGHNTVFWYRQTMMQGLELLAYFRNRAPLDDSGMPKDRFSAEMPDATLATLKIQPSEPRDSAVYFCASLALAGEQFFGPGTRLTVL.

Here the CDR3 DNA reads TGTGAAGTGAGCGGGGGCTTCCTTAACACAGATACGCAGTATTTT. It specifies CEVSGGFLNTDTQYF. The chain couples TRBV2 to TRBJ2-3; 8 bases agree with TRBD2. Per germline, CDR1 SNHLY and CDR2 FYNNEI. The CDR3 loop spans 15 amino acids.

The chain uses TRBV9 and TRBJ2-2; D is perhaps TRBD2 (6 bases). The CDR3 consists of 14 residues. CDR1 is SGDLS, CDR2 YYNGEE, per germline. V was cut by 1 base and J by 3 bases, with 7 bases left in between. In DNA form, the CDR3 reads TGTGCCAGCAGCGTAAGGAGGGACACCGGGGAGCTGTTTTTT. Its protein product is CASSVRRDTGELFF.

The gene calls are TRBV12-3 or TRBV12-4 and TRBJ2-1, with 8 bases matching TRBD2. J was trimmed by 8 bases and V by 6 bases; bases with no gene match: 3. CDR3 length equals 12 residues. The CDR3 DNA is TGTGCCAGCAGCCGCGGGGGGTATGAGCAGTTCTTC. Protein product: CASSRGGYEQFF.

J is TRBJ2-1 and V is TRBV9, with 7 bases identical to TRBD2. This CDR3 contains 16 residues. Trimming took 3 bases from V and 2 from J; bases not matched to a gene: 8. Germline V CDR1 and CDR2: SGDLS, YYNGEE. CDR3 amino acids: CASSDRTGTTYNEQFF. The CDR3, as DNA: TGTGCCAGCAGCGATCGTACCGGGACTACCTACAATGAGCAGTTCTTC.

This clonotype was seen once. V gene TRBV5-4 combines with J gene TRBJ2-5; 9 bases match TRBD1. This CDR3 has 15 residues. V dropped 4 bases and J dropped 4; count of bases not matched to a gene: 8. Germline lookup yields CDR1 SGHNT and CDR2 YYREEE (reference sequence). The CDR3, as DNA: TGTGCCAGCAGCATGGGACAGGGTTTTTTAGAGACCCAGTACTTC. Encoded protein: CASSMGQGFLETQYF.

This chain connects TRBV21-1 to TRBJ1-1; no DNA check was done on the table's D call, TRBD1. TRBV21-1 is an annotated pseudogene. There are 11 residues in the CDR3. CDR3 bases: TGTGCCAGCAGTCCCCAGGGGGGAGCTTTCTTT. It encodes CASSPQGGAFF.

This clonotype has only a few counts. The V call is TRBV3-1, the J call TRBJ2-1; possible D gene TRBD2, 7 bases. This CDR3 region has 15 residues. With 4 bases removed from V and 8 bases from J, the gap between germline ends came to 18 bases. CDR1 and CDR2 (germline): LGHDT, YNNKEL (reference sequence). CDR3 amino acids: CASSPPKAGAHEQFF. The CDR3, as DNA: TGTGCCAGCAGCCCCCCAAAGGCGGGGGCACATGAGCAGTTCTTC.

This rearrangement joins TRBV12-3 or TRBV12-4 to TRBJ2-3, with D unclear. The CDR3 contains 12 residues. The V end lost 2 bases, the J end lost 4 bases, and 4 bases lay between the germline ends. The CDR3 nucleotides read TGTGCCAGCAGTTTAATTTCAGATACGCAGTATTTT. As protein: CASSLISDTQYF.

This clonotype has a single count. The chain couples TRBV2 to TRBJ2-7; D unclear. There are 14 residues in the CDR3. The V end was cut by 1 base, the J end by 3 bases, with 10 bases between. Germline CDR1 reads SNHLY; CDR2 reads FYNNEI. CDR3 region: CASSEEAGYYEQYV. The CDR3 DNA is TGTGCCAGCAGTGAAGAAGCTGGTTACTACGAGCAGTACGTC.

This clonotype has just a few counts. The rearrangement joins TRBV29-1 to TRBJ2-2; tentatively, D is TRBD2 (6 bases). Trimming left V 0 bases short and J 7 bases short, with 18 bases between. This CDR3 region has 16 residues. Germline V gene data show CDR1 as SQVTM and CDR2 as ANQGSEA. The CDR3: CSVEDSAGREVGELFF. The CDR3 nucleotides are TGCAGCGTTGAAGATTCGGCGGGCAGGGAGGTCGGGGAGCTGTTTTTT.

The V and J genes are TRBV2 and TRBJ1-3, with 7 bases identical to TRBD1. Unmatched junction bases numbered 11, after V lost 7 bases and J lost 8 bases. The germline V gene has CDR1 SNHLY and CDR2 FYNNEI. The CDR3 is 14 residues long. CDR3 residues: CASTDGTAGDTIYF. CDR3 nucleotides: TGTGCCAGCACCGACGGGACAGCGGGGGACACCATATATTTT.

The V gene is TRBV10-3, the J gene TRBJ1-1; D ambiguous. Trimming took off 7 bases at V and 7 bases at J, with 13 bases between the two ends. The CDR3 length is 12 residues. Germline V CDR1 and CDR2: ENHRY, SYGVKD. Here the CDR3 DNA reads TGTGCCATCAACTCGGTTCCGGGTGAAGCTTTCTTT. Amino acid sequence: CAINSVPGEAFF.